The clone carrying this T cell receptor (beta chain) has only one observation. Sample time point: baseline, week 1 (first vaccination visit). The treatment: pre-vaccination baseline after standard-of-care therapy. Repertoires were generated with immunoSEQ multiplex PCR, while TCRdb's copy carries only in-frame clones and drops some. The table has 75,000 to 100,000 clones, roughly four fifths seen once. This entry is derived from a study of a mutant IDH1 vaccine in newly diagnosed glioma. Germline V gene sequence: CDR1 SEHNR, CDR2 FQNEAQ (reference sequence). The V and J ends lost 1 base and 2 bases respectively, with 15 bases between them. The CDR3 runs 17 residues.

The source of this sequence is a man between 40 and 49 years old with glioma. Some clones in this sample may be carry-over from other donors' samples. The sample was PBMCs, taken from a glioma patient treated with radiotherapy, temozolomide or both. The chain recombines TRBV7-9 with TRBJ1-5; no clear D gene. CDR3: CASSLGLSAGGNQPQHF. CDR3 sequence (DNA): TGTGCCAGCAGCTTAGGTTTAAGCGCTGGCGGCAATCAGCCCCAGCATTTT.